The 23 T cell receptor beta chains below come from one sample, sequenced in a study of blood T cell repertoires in COVID-19. The table came from immunoSEQ multiplex PCR; TCRdb's copy has only in-frame clones and leaves some out. The sample shows fewer than 100,000 clones, roughly 87% of them seen only once. The sequenced material came from peripheral blood. These receptors were taken from a man aged 55-75 years with acute or convalescent COVID-19.

The chain has TRBV25-1 and TRBJ1-1, with D unclear. The germline V gene encodes CDR1 MGHDK and CDR2 SYGVNS. With 3 bases removed from V and 0 bases from J, the gap between germline ends came to 14 bases. The length of the CDR3 is 16 residues. CDR3 amino acids: CASSETLLSLNTEAFF. DNA for the CDR3: TGTGCCAGCAGTGAGACACTCCTAAGTTTGAACACTGAAGCTTTCTTT.

The V and J genes are TRBV27 and TRBJ1-2, with TRBD1 matching over 9 bases. CDR3 length equals 15 residues. Germline V gene data show CDR1 as MNHEY and CDR2 as SMNVEV (reference sequence). V shed 3 bases and J 4 bases; nucleotides not matched to a gene: 6. The CDR3, as DNA: TGTGCCAGCAGTTTGGGGGGACAGGGATTCTATGGCTACACCTTC. It encodes CASSLGGQGFYGYTF.

As concerns this clone: One end of the junction is discordant with germline, which a read error may explain. The genes are TRBV7-7 and TRBJ2-5; TRBD1 is a possible D gene (5 bases). This CDR3 has 13 residues. The germline CDR1 and CDR2 sequences are SSHAT and FNYEAQ (reference sequence). Written as DNA, the CDR3 is TGTGCTAGCAGCACTGACAGACAAGAGACCCAGTACTTC. It specifies CASSTDRQETQYF.

The rearrangement links TRBV19 to TRBJ1-3; D is unresolved. Germline CDR1 LNHDA, CDR2 SQIVND (reference sequence). Deletions cut 4 bases from V and 0 bases from J, with 10 bases between. The CDR3 runs 15 residues. For the CDR3, the DNA is TGTGCCAGTAGTAGAGCTCTGTCCTCTGGAAACACCATATATTTT. Translating it yields CASSRALSSGNTIYF.

V and J are TRBV20-1 and TRBJ2-1; tentatively, D is TRBD2 (7 bases). The CDR3 loop spans 14 amino acids. V was cut by 3 bases and J by 7 bases, with 16 bases left in between. Germline V gene sequence: CDR1 DFQATT, CDR2 SNEGSKA (reference sequence). The CDR3 coding sequence is TGCAGTGCTAGTTTAGGGGGGGCAGGGAATGAGCAGTTCTTC. Amino acids: CSASLGGAGNEQFF.

The rearrangement links TRBV24-1 to TRBJ2-3; the D is unclear. CDR1 and CDR2 from the germline V gene are KGHDR and SFDVKD. Trimming stripped 1 base from V and 6 bases from J, with 4 bases between. The CDR3 sequence is 12 residues long. The CDR3 loop reads CATSDFSDTQYF. As DNA, the CDR3 is TGTGCCACCAGTGATTTCTCGGATACGCAGTATTTT.

The chain combines TRBV7-7 with TRBJ2-7; D ambiguous. The CDR3 totals 13 residues. Germline CDR1 is SSHAT and CDR2 is FNYEAQ (reference sequence). CDR3 region: CASPLEITTEQYF. The CDR3 bases are TGTGCTAGCCCATTGGAGATTACCACCGAGCAGTACTTC.

The chain is built from TRBV6-5 and TRBJ2-7, with 10 positions matching TRBD1. CDR1 MNHEY and CDR2 SVGAGI come from the germline V gene. V lost 1 base and J lost 5; bases outside the gene matches: 5. This CDR3 spans 15 amino acids. The DNA for the CDR3 is TGTGCCAGCAGTTACTTCTCCGACAGGGGGCACGAGCAGTACTTC. It encodes CASSYFSDRGHEQYF.

This clone was observed a single time. This chain joins TRBV11-2 and TRBJ2-7; D not resolved. Germline V gene sequence: CDR1 SGHAT, CDR2 FQNNGV. CDR3 size: 11 residues. Trimming took off 6 bases at V and 7 bases at J, with 10 bases between the two ends. CDR3 in DNA: TGTGCCAGCAGAACCGGCGGAGAGCAGTACTTC. Protein product: CASRTGGEQYF.

The chain carries TRBV7-2 and TRBJ2-3, with TRBD2 identical over 12 bases. The CDR3 is 15 amino acids. CDR1 and CDR2 (germline): SGHTA, FQGNSA. V lost 5 bases to trimming and J lost 4 bases; unmatched junction nucleotides: 4. CDR3 bases: TGTGCCAGCAGCAACAGACTAGCGGGGGCAGATACGCAGTATTTT. It codes for CASSNRLAGADTQYF.

The chain links TRBV19 to TRBJ2-5; weak D call: TRBD2 (6 bases). There are 15 residues in the CDR3. Trimming shortened V by 0 bases and J by 3 bases, and 11 bases separated the two germline ends. The germline V gene encodes CDR1 LNHDA and CDR2 SQIVND (reference sequence). This CDR3 is CASSIEGTEEETQYF. CDR3 nucleotide sequence: TGTGCCAGTAGTATAGAAGGGACTGAAGAAGAGACCCAGTACTTC. Filled out from reference TRBV19 and TRBJ2-5, the complete variable domain reads DGGITQSPKYLFRKEGQNVTLSCEQNLNHDAMYWYRQDPGQGLRLIYYSQIVNDFQKGDIAEGYSVSREKKESFPLTVTSAQKNPTAFYLCASSIEGTEEETQYFGPGTRLLVL.

This clone was recorded many times. V usage is TRBV12-5 and J usage is TRBJ1-6; weak D call: TRBD1 (6 bases). Germline V gives CDR1 LGHNT, CDR2 FRNRAP. V lost 2 bases and J 2 bases, leaving 19 bases between the germline ends. The CDR3 totals 19 residues. CDR3: CASGLTLRSQGPYNSPLHF. CDR3 coding DNA: TGTGCTAGTGGTTTGACTCTCCGGAGTCAGGGGCCCTATAATTCACCCCTCCACTTT.

V and J are TRBV19 and TRBJ2-3; 16 bases are a match to TRBD2. The CDR3 is 17 residues long. CDR1 and CDR2 (germline): LNHDA, SQIVND (reference sequence). After removal of 3 bases from V and 6 bases from J, the junction contained 6 bases not matched to a gene. The CDR3 spells CASSIQGLAGGDDTQYF. CDR3 nucleotides: TGTGCCAGTAGTATTCAGGGACTAGCGGGAGGGGACGATACGCAGTATTTT.

This clone was seen a few times. This sequence joins TRBV5-1 and TRBJ1-6, with D perhaps matching TRBD1 (5 bases). There are 15 residues in the CDR3. Germline V lookup: CDR1 SGHRS, CDR2 YFSETQ. V lost 0 bases and J lost 7, with 11 bases in between. The CDR3: CASSLDWGENSPLHF. CDR3 in DNA: TGCGCCAGCAGCTTGGATTGGGGCGAGAATTCACCCCTCCACTTT.

V and J are TRBV7-3 and TRBJ2-3; possible D gene TRBD2, 5 bases. This CDR3 region has 15 residues. V lost 1 base and J lost 5, with 13 bases in between. Germline lookup yields CDR1 SGHTA and CDR2 FQGTGA. CDR3 sequence (DNA): TGTGCCAGCAGCTTAAGTGGGCTAGCAGTAGATACGCAGTATTTT. Encoded protein: CASSLSGLAVDTQYF. The variable domain in full, with the rest retrieved from reference TRBV7-3 and TRBJ2-3, is GAGVSQTPSNKVTEKGKYVELRCDPISGHTALYWYRQSLGQGPEFLIYFQGTGAADDSGLPNDRFFAVRPEGSVSTLKIQRTERGDSAVYLCASSLSGLAVDTQYFGPGTRLTVL.

Here the CDR3 DNA reads TGTGCCTGGAGAAGTAGCGGCACCGGGGAGCTGTTTTTT. Its protein is CAWRSSGTGELFF. The rearrangement joins TRBV30 to TRBJ2-2, with D perhaps TRBD2 (6 bases). Germline CDR1 reads GTSNPN; CDR2 reads SVGIG (reference sequence). CDR3 size: 13 residues. V lost 3 bases and J 4 bases, leaving 9 bases between the germline ends.

J is TRBJ1-6 and V is TRBV30; D remains unclear. Germline assignment: CDR1 GTSNPN and CDR2 SVGIG (reference sequence). The CDR3 runs 13 residues. V lost 0 bases and J lost 7, with 7 bases in between. The CDR3 protein is CAWSVPGNSPLHF. In DNA form, the CDR3 reads TGTGCCTGGAGTGTACCGGGGAATTCACCCCTCCACTTT.

CDR3 amino acids: CAWILESGARGGTF. CDR3 nucleotides: TGTGCCTGGATTCTAGAGTCGGGCGCGAGAGGAGGCACCTTC. The chain employs TRBV30 and TRBJ1-2; D gene ambiguous. Germline CDR1 is GTSNPN and CDR2 is SVGIG (reference sequence). CDR3 length equals 14 residues. Trimming stripped 4 bases from V and 13 bases from J, with 25 bases between.

The rearrangement uses TRBV10-3 and TRBJ2-3, with TRBD2 identical over 8 bases. The J segment lost 3 bases and the V segment lost 6 bases, leaving 5 bases of the junction unmatched. CDR1 and CDR2 from the germline V gene are ENHRY and SYGVKD. This CDR3 is 14 amino acids long. CDR3 loop: CAIRREGRTDTQYF. CDR3 in DNA: TGTGCCATCAGACGGGAGGGCCGTACAGATACGCAGTATTTT.

V and J are TRBV7-2 and TRBJ2-6; possible D gene TRBD1, 5 bases. CDR3 size: 16 residues. The V end lost 1 base, the J end lost 0 bases, and 7 bases lay between the germline ends. Germline-derived CDR1 and CDR2 are SGHTA and FQGNSA. Here the CDR3 reads CASSLDRHSGANVLTF. The CDR3 DNA is TGTGCCAGCAGCTTAGACAGGCACTCTGGGGCCAACGTCCTGACTTTC.

The chain combines TRBV7-3 with TRBJ2-2, with TRBD2 identical over 11 bases. Per the germline V gene, CDR1 is SGHTA and CDR2 is FQGTGA. The CDR3 totals 16 residues. V lost 0 bases to trimming and J lost 7 bases; unmatched junction nucleotides: 4. In DNA form, the CDR3 reads TGTGCCAGCAGCTTAACGACTAGCGGGGTGTACGGGGAGCTGTTTTTT. This sequence encodes CASSLTTSGVYGELFF.

This clone was counted a single time. The chain carries TRBV30 and TRBJ1-4, with 11 bases lining up with TRBD1. The CDR3 is made up of 15 amino acids. V lost 0 bases and J lost 7; bases outside the gene matches: 4. CDR1 GTSNPN and CDR2 SVGIG come from the germline V gene (reference sequence). The CDR3: CAWSVRTGGGEKLFF. In DNA, the CDR3 is TGTGCCTGGAGTGTTCGGACAGGGGGCGGTGAAAAACTGTTTTTT. The entire variable domain, with the rest obtained from reference TRBV30 and TRBJ1-4, is as follows: SQTIHQWPATLVQPVGSPLSLECTVEGTSNPNLYWYRQAAGRGLQLLFYSVGIGQISSEVPQNLSASRPQDRQFILSSKKLLLSDSGFYLCAWSVRTGGGEKLFFGSGTQLSVL.

The genes are TRBV3-1 (or the pseudogene TRBV3-2) and TRBJ2-5, with 8 bases identical to TRBD2. Germline CDR1 LGHDT, CDR2 YNNKEL (reference sequence). The CDR3 totals 14 residues. V lost 8 bases to trimming and J lost 2 bases; unmatched junction nucleotides: 7. Written as DNA, the CDR3 is TGTGCCAGCGGTTGGGCGGGGGGACAAGAGACCCAGTACTTC. It yields the protein CASGWAGGQETQYF.